A single sample is the source of the 29 T cell receptor beta chains below, sequenced in a study of Tregs in tolerant kidney transplant recipients. Assay: immunoSEQ multiplex PCR; the TCRdb copy retains only in-frame clones and omits some. This repertoire shows approximately 98,000 clones, about 90% found once; its top ten account for just under 0.35%. This specimen was CD4+ T cells from blood, taken before the transplant. Receptor source: a human donor who received a combined kidney and bone marrow transplant.

This chain's CDR3 is CASSLWSGRSGNTIYF. The CDR3 DNA reads TGTGCCAGCAGCTTGTGGTCAGGGCGCTCTGGAAACACCATATATTTT. This chain connects TRBV7-6 to TRBJ1-3; the D gene is possibly TRBD1 (5 bases). The germline V gene has CDR1 SGHVS and CDR2 FNYEAQ. The CDR3 is 16 residues long. Trimming cost V 3 bases and J 0 bases, with 12 bases left between them.

The chain uses TRBV6-6 and TRBJ2-1; TRBD2 matches at 13 bases. J gave up 5 bases and V 8 bases, and 3 bases lay outside the gene matches. Per the germline V gene, CDR1 is MNHNY and CDR2 is SVGAGI (reference sequence). This CDR3 spans 14 amino acids. CDR3 residues: CASLGLAGHNEQFF. Here the CDR3 DNA reads TGTGCCAGCCTGGGACTAGCGGGACACAATGAGCAGTTCTTC.

The CDR3 sequence is CASSQDPSLSTDTQYF. In DNA form, the CDR3 reads TGCGCCAGCAGCCAAGACCCAAGCCTTAGCACAGATACGCAGTATTTT. The chain is built from TRBV4-3 and TRBJ2-3; no clear D gene. The germline CDR1 and CDR2 sequences are LGHNA and YSLEER. The CDR3 has 16 amino acids. V lost 0 bases and J 0 bases, leaving 10 bases between the germline ends.

The chain couples TRBV29-1 to TRBJ2-5; TRBD1 is a possible D gene (6 bases). Trimming took 4 bases from V and 4 from J, leaving 10 bases between them. Germline CDR1 and CDR2: SQVTM and ANQGSEA. The CDR3 is 12 residues long. CDR3 sequence: CSVVQGPETQYF. The CDR3 nucleotides are TGCAGCGTTGTTCAGGGGCCAGAGACCCAGTACTTC. The variable domain in full, completed from reference TRBV29-1 and TRBJ2-5, reads SAVISQKPSRDICQRGTSLTIQCQVDSQVTMMFWYRQQPGQSLTLIATANQGSEATYESGFVIDKFPISRPNLTFSTLTVSNMSPEDSSIYLCSVVQGPETQYFGPGTRLLVL.

For the CDR3, the DNA is TGCGCCAGCAGCCGGACTAGTGCCACAGATACGCAGTATTTT. It yields the protein CASSRTSATDTQYF. This chain uses TRBV4-1 with TRBJ2-3; 7 bases line up with TRBD2. Germline V gene sequence: CDR1 MGHRA, CDR2 YSYEKL. The CDR3 loop spans 14 amino acids. J lost 2 bases, V lost 4 bases, and 3 bases had no gene match.

This chain uses TRBV7-9 with TRBJ2-7, with a possible D match to TRBD1 (5 bases). The CDR3 spans 12 residues. CDR1 is SEHNR and CDR2 is FQNEAQ in the germline V gene (reference sequence). V was clipped by 5 bases and J by 5 bases, with 10 bases between them. The DNA for the CDR3 is TGTGCCAGCAGCCTTACAGGCCACGAGCAGTACTTC. Amino acids: CASSLTGHEQYF. Full variable domain (outside the CDR3, taken from reference TRBV7-9 and TRBJ2-7): DTGVSQNPRHKITKRGQNVTFRCDPISEHNRLYWYRQTLGQGPEFLTYFQNEAQLEKSRLLSDRFSAERPKGSFSTLEIQRTEQGDSAMYLCASSLTGHEQYFGPGTRLTVT.

The J gene is TRBJ1-2, the V gene TRBV19; D unresolved. V was clipped by 4 bases and J by 4 bases, with 13 bases between them. The CDR3 is made up of 14 amino acids. CDR1 and CDR2 from the germline V gene are LNHDA and SQIVND (reference sequence). In nucleotides, the CDR3 is TGTGCCAGTAGTAAGACATCCCCGTCCTATGGCTACACCTTC. This sequence encodes CASSKTSPSYGYTF.

V and J are TRBV11-2 and TRBJ2-7, with TRBD1 matching over 7 bases. V trimming: 10 bases; J trimming: 2 bases; junction bases outside the gene matches: 8. Germline V lookup: CDR1 SGHAT, CDR2 FQNNGV. The CDR3 contains 13 residues. In nucleotides, the CDR3 is TGTGCCACAAGTGAGGGGGCCACCTACGAGCAGTACTTC. This encodes CATSEGATYEQYF.

The chain couples TRBV28 to TRBJ2-2, with D possibly matching TRBD2 (6 bases). V was shortened by 4 bases and J by 8 bases, with 17 bases between the two germline ends. This CDR3 is 15 amino acids long. Germline lookup yields CDR1 MDHEN and CDR2 SYDVKM. This CDR3 is CASSSPAGRLGELFF. CDR3 sequence (DNA): TGTGCCAGCAGTTCCCCGGCGGGGAGATTGGGGGAGCTGTTTTTT.

V gene TRBV27 combines with J gene TRBJ1-2, with a tentative D call TRBD1 (5 bases). Germline V gives CDR1 MNHEY, CDR2 SMNVEV (reference sequence). The V gene lost 0 bases and the J gene lost 4 bases, with 12 bases spanning the gap. This CDR3 comprises 15 residues. CDR3 residues: CASSLSARDFYGYTF. The CDR3 DNA sequence: TGTGCCAGCAGTTTATCAGCTCGGGACTTCTATGGCTACACCTTC.

The chain carries TRBV27 and TRBJ1-1; a weak D match, TRBD1 (6 bases). The CDR3 runs 14 residues. CDR1 MNHEY and CDR2 SMNVEV come from the germline V gene (reference sequence). V gave up 6 bases and J gave up 6 bases, with 17 bases separating them. The DNA of the CDR3 is TGTGCCAGCAGCCACCGGGGACATACCGCTGAAGCTTTCTTT. It codes for CASSHRGHTAEAFF.

The chain recombines TRBV27 with TRBJ2-3; 7 nucleotides line up with TRBD1. Germline lookup yields CDR1 MNHEY and CDR2 SMNVEV (reference sequence). The V gene end was trimmed by 4 bases and the J gene end by 1 base; junction bases not matched to a gene: 11. The CDR3 contains 17 residues. CDR3 nucleotides: TGTGCCAGCAGTTATAGGACAGGCTGGTTGGGCACAGATACGCAGTATTTT. Its protein is CASSYRTGWLGTDTQYF.

V is TRBV4-3 and J is TRBJ2-1; 10 bases agree with TRBD2. The CDR3 spans 15 residues. Trimming at V came to 0 bases and at J to 9 bases, leaving 5 bases not matched to a gene. Germline values: CDR1 LGHNA, CDR2 YSLEER. The CDR3 reads CASSQEASGGAEQFF. The CDR3, as DNA: TGCGCCAGCAGCCAAGAAGCTAGCGGGGGAGCTGAGCAGTTCTTC.

The gene calls are TRBV7-9 and TRBJ2-1; no clear D. The CDR3 totals 11 residues. Trimming shortened V by 3 bases and J by 8 bases, and 5 bases separated the two germline ends. Germline values: CDR1 SEHNR, CDR2 FQNEAQ (reference sequence). As DNA, the CDR3 is TGTGCCAGCAGCTTTTTCGATGAGCAGTTCTTC. Residues: CASSFFDEQFF.

V usage is TRBV11-3 and J usage is TRBJ1-4; D is possibly TRBD1 (5 bases). Germline lookup yields CDR1 SGHNT and CDR2 YENEEA. The germline V and J ends were trimmed by 3 bases and 5 bases, with 22 bases remaining between them. This CDR3 is built from 18 residues. CDR3 in DNA: TGTGCCAGCAGCTTTCAGGCTTTTGTCGACAGCCCAAATGAAAAACTGTTTTTT. It is translated as CASSFQAFVDSPNEKLFF.

This rearrangement joins TRBV7-2 to TRBJ2-7, with D possibly being TRBD1 (7 bases). Germline loops: CDR1 SGHTA, CDR2 FQGNSA. Trimming left V 4 bases short and J 0 bases short, with 13 bases between. The CDR3 loop spans 15 amino acids. CDR3 region: CASSSAGQSSYEQYF. In nucleotides, the CDR3 is TGTGCCAGCAGCTCCGCGGGACAGAGCTCCTACGAGCAGTACTTC.

This chain's CDR3 is CAWSVQGVGEKLFF. CDR3 sequence (DNA): TGTGCCTGGAGTGTACAGGGGGTGGGTGAAAAACTGTTTTTT. The chain is built from TRBV30 and TRBJ1-4, with 8 bases fitting TRBD1. CDR1 is GTSNPN, CDR2 SVGIG, per germline (reference sequence). This CDR3 has 14 residues. V lost 0 bases, J lost 7 bases, and 4 bases stayed unmatched.

The chain links TRBV2 to TRBJ1-5; D call uncertain. V lost 3 bases and J 6 bases, leaving 15 bases between the germline ends. This CDR3 comprises 15 residues. CDR1 is SNHLY, CDR2 FYNNEI, per germline. Written as DNA, the CDR3 is TGTGCCAGCAGTGACGGACGTCTCGGGGTTCAGCCCCAGCATTTT. It is translated as CASSDGRLGVQPQHF.

The CDR3 protein is CASSLASGTDNSPLHF. The CDR3 DNA is TGCGCCAGCAGCTTGGCCTCGGGGACAGATAATTCACCCCTCCACTTT. The chain is built from TRBV5-1 and TRBJ1-6; 7 bases agree with TRBD1. Germline V gene lookup returns CDR1 SGHRS and CDR2 YFSETQ. This CDR3 comprises 16 residues. The junction had 5 bases not matched to a gene; V was cut back by 0 bases and J by 5 bases.

The V gene is TRBV6-5, the J gene TRBJ1-4; 8 positions agree with TRBD1. V was clipped by 7 bases and J by 8 bases; unmatched bases: 12. The germline V gene has CDR1 MNHEY and CDR2 SVGAGI. The CDR3 is made up of 15 amino acids. CDR3 sequence: CASTGTGGAKEKLFF. CDR3 nucleotides: TGTGCCAGCACCGGCACAGGGGGAGCGAAGGAAAAACTGTTTTTT.

The rearrangement uses TRBV7-2 and TRBJ2-1; 10 bases are shared with TRBD2. Trimming at V came to 8 bases and at J to 7 bases, leaving 11 bases not matched to a gene. The CDR3 spans 15 residues. Germline V lookup: CDR1 SGHTA, CDR2 FQGNSA. The CDR3 is CASSPPSGRQNEQFF. CDR3 bases: TGTGCCAGCTCTCCCCCTAGCGGGAGACAAAATGAGCAGTTCTTC. The full variable domain, in which reference TRBV7-2 and TRBJ2-1 provide the parts outside the CDR3, is GAGVSQSPSNKVTEKGKDVELRCDPISGHTALYWYRQSLGQGLEFLIYFQGNSAPDKSGLPSDRFSAERTGGSVSTLTIQRTQQEDSAVYLCASSPPSGRQNEQFFGPGTRLTVL.

V and J are TRBV6-6 and TRBJ1-2; a weak D match, TRBD1 (5 bases). Trimming left V 4 bases short and J 2 bases short, with 11 bases between. The germline gives CDR1 MNHNY, CDR2 SVGAGI (reference sequence). This CDR3 contains 14 residues. The CDR3: CASSSAGLNYGYTF. CDR3 bases: TGTGCCAGCAGTTCGGCAGGGCTAAACTATGGCTACACCTTC.

The V gene is TRBV5-8, the J gene TRBJ2-5; 11 bases agree with TRBD2. The CDR3 is 17 residues long. Trimming removed 0 bases from V and 5 bases from J; junction bases left unmatched: 9. The V gene's germline CDR1 is SGHTS and CDR2 YDEGEE. In DNA, the CDR3 is TGTGCCAGCAGCTTGGTCTATAGCGGGAGGGCCGCGGAGACCCAGTACTTC. As protein: CASSLVYSGRAAETQYF.

V and J are TRBV30 and TRBJ2-3, with TRBD2 matching over 12 bases. Trimming cost V 5 bases and J 5 bases; bases outside gene matches: 5. CDR1 and CDR2 from the germline V gene are GTSNPN and SVGIG (reference sequence). The CDR3 has 14 amino acids. CDR3 DNA: TGTGCCTGGCGACTAGCGGGAGCGATAGATACGCAGTATTTT. This gives the protein CAWRLAGAIDTQYF.

The chain is built from TRBV20-1 and TRBJ2-1; 10 bases are shared with TRBD2. CDR1 and CDR2 (germline): DFQATT, SNEGSKA (reference sequence). V shed 5 bases, J shed 11 bases, and the junction held 3 bases outside the gene matches. The CDR3 length is 11 residues. The CDR3 DNA follows: TGCAGTGCTCTTAGCGGGGGGAAGCAGTTCTTC. This sequence encodes CSALSGGKQFF.

This chain connects TRBV12-5 to TRBJ1-5; D is unresolved. Trimming removed 6 bases at V and 2 bases at J, with 14 bases between. Germline V lookup: CDR1 LGHNT, CDR2 FRNRAP. CDR3 length equals 15 residues. CDR3 residues: CASGPDSIGNQPQHF. CDR3 nucleotide sequence: TGTGCTAGTGGCCCGGACTCAATAGGCAATCAGCCCCAGCATTTT.

V gene TRBV2 combines with J gene TRBJ1-5; a possible D gene is TRBD1 (6 bases). The V gene lost 2 bases and the J gene lost 7 bases, with 15 bases spanning the gap. This CDR3 has 15 amino acids. The germline V gene has CDR1 SNHLY and CDR2 FYNNEI. The CDR3 protein is CASSEWGGGDQPQHF. In DNA form, the CDR3 reads TGTGCCAGCAGTGAATGGGGAGGGGGAGACCAGCCCCAGCATTTT.

This CDR3 is CASSSGGKNTEAFF. In nucleotides, the CDR3 is TGTGCCAGCAGCTCAGGGGGTAAGAACACTGAAGCTTTCTTT. The gene calls are TRBV7-9 and TRBJ1-1, with 7 positions matching TRBD1. V gave up 4 bases and J gave up 1 base; unmatched junction bases: 3. CDR1 and CDR2 (germline): SEHNR, FQNEAQ (reference sequence). The length of the CDR3 is 14 residues. The whole variable domain, filled in from reference TRBV7-9 and TRBJ1-1, reads DTGVSQNPRHKITKRGQNVTFRCDPISEHNRLYWYRQTLGQGPEFLTYFQNEAQLEKSRLLSDRFSAERPKGSFSTLEIQRTEQGDSAMYLCASSSGGKNTEAFFGQGTRLTVV.

V gene TRBV5-4 combines with J gene TRBJ1-1, with TRBD1 matching over 8 bases. Germline-derived CDR1 and CDR2 are SGHNT and YYREEE (reference sequence). This CDR3 is built from 14 residues. Trimming took 5 bases from V and 7 from J; bases not matched to a gene: 10. DNA for the CDR3: TGTGCCAGCAGGGGCGGACAGGGTGGGGGTGAAGCTTTCTTT. It translates to CASRGGQGGGEAFF.